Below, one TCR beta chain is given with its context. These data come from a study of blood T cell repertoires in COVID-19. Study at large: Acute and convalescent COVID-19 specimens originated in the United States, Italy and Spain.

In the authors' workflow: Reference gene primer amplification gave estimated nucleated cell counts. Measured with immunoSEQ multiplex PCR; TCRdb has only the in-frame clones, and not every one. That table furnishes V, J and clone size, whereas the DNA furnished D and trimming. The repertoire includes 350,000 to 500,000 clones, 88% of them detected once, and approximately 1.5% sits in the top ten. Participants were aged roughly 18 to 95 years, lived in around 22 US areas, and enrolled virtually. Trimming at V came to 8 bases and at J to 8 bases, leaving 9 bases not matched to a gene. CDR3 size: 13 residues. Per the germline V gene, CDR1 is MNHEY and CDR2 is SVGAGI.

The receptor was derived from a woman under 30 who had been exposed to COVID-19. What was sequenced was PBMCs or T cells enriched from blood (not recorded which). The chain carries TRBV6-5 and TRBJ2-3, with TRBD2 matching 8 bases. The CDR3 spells CASSGTRDGTQYF. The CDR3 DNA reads TGTGCCAGCTCCGGGACTAGAGATGGTACGCAGTATTTT.